This T cell receptor (beta chain) appears in the sequencing data of a study of cytomegalovirus exposure and HLA in healthy donors (TCRdb year 2017). Context from the whole study: According to an earlier analysis of 450 to 650 of the donors, 150 million to 200 million T cells yielded 117 million unique TCR beta sequences and around 280 Gb of sequence data. An early release covering over 500 HLA-typed donors comprised 250 to 350 gigabases of sequencing data and 85 million or so unique TCR sequences. Of the 300 to 500 genotyped donors, less than 90% were placed in the genetic ancestry cluster associated with self-reported Caucasian donors. The study aimed to test whether cataloging public T cell receptors could reveal signatures of past pathogen exposure. The T cell repertoires of some 670 subjects were profiled by immunosequencing and related to cytomegalovirus serostatus. A separate validation cohort of approximately 130 different subjects was used in addition to the approximately 700-subject first cohort. To predict cytomegalovirus infection status, the study combined high-throughput TCR immunosequencing, statistical association of individual TCRs with disease status, and machine learning. To study patterns of TCR occurrence, a later analysis re-analyzed previously published TCR beta repertoires from 666 donors and added high-resolution HLA genotyping. The later analysis used no new phenotypic data to find candidate immune exposures, relying instead on TCR beta sequences and their occurrence across donors. To decide whether each TCR beta V gene segment behaved as functional or pseudogenic, an earlier analysis of 587 of the donors relied on high-throughput TCR beta sequencing. Donor age, sex, ethnicity and CMV serostatus were compiled together with the repertoire data. Genome-wide SNP genotypes for about 55% of the roughly 670 donors were used in a later genetic analysis, which treated that subset as a discovery cohort. All discovery cohort repertoires had been generated using a single sequencing platform. Class I and class II HLA loci were covered by the typing at four-digit resolution. Typing coverage differed by locus: A, B, C, DRB1 and DQB1 were typed in about 620-640 donors, DQA1 in about 560, DPA1 in 600 to 610, and DPB1 in about 450. Because of strong linkage in the cohort, roughly five DR-DQ haplotypes were treated as single units for association and clustering. Across roughly 420 genotyped donors of the cohort, an average of roughly 250,000 unique TCR beta nucleotide sequences per donor were sequenced, and approximately 19% of those sequences were non-productive. Paper-wide results and their limitations: The classifier was reported to diagnose cytomegalovirus status with high specificity and sensitivity in both the original and validation cohorts. In a later analysis, several top co-occurrence clusters were reported to appear linked to parvovirus B19, influenza, CMV and Epstein-Barr virus. Because HLA typing was missing for some donors at each locus, association tests included only the typed subset. It was suggested by the authors that the approach could potentially be generalized to other disease states and immunological phenotypes. When HLA alleles, especially DR and DQ, strongly co-occurred, TCR associations were difficult to assign to individual alleles. A later genetic analysis reported fewer N-insertions in productive TCRs among donors in an Asian-associated ancestry cluster than the roughly 690-donor mean. The only immune exposure information available for the cohort was CMV serostatus. Broadly in line with IMGT annotations, most TCR beta V segments showed up in productive rearrangements about 87% or about 30% of the time in an earlier analysis of 587 of the donors. An association between a missense DCLRE1C variant and V-gene and J-gene trimming of TCR beta chains was found in a later genetic analysis and replicated in an independent cohort. The 87-base-pair reads could not distinguish some IMGT-functional V segments, including TRBV6-2 and TRBV6-3, so those segments were excluded. According to a later analysis, most CMV-associated TCR beta chains appeared to be HLA-restricted, and the HLA associations seemed to be driven largely by CMV exposure. Correlated functional status among segregating V segments might reflect linkage disequilibrium, but an unknown experimental factor could not be ruled out. Across donors, most TCR sequences were observed very rarely, whereas some public TCRs were present in many individuals. At a false discovery rate of 0.05, a later analysis linked 16,951 TCR beta sequences to specific HLA alleles. In a later analysis, the rate of TCR association differed among HLA loci, with DRB1 alleles having the most associated TCRs and HLA-C alleles having the fewest. A further reported finding was that TCR beta sequences accurately predicted the HLA-A and HLA-B alleles for most subjects in the first cohort. Because counts were too low, 15 to 20 rarely observed V segments, including chromosome 9 orphons, were excluded from the earlier analysis of several hundred of the donors. In a later analysis, HLA-associated TCR beta chains were found to be more clonally expanded and to have lower generation probabilities than equally common non-associated chains. A group of highly shared sequence variants was considered likely to be a technical artifact of the sequencing pipeline. In vitro tests confirmed that a few of the cytomegalovirus-associated TCR beta chains recognize cytomegalovirus antigens. In this cohort, only TCR beta chains were sequenced, and detectable features were limited by the absence of alpha or paired-chain data. Sequencing depth was assumed to be roughly uniform across donors in the presence/absence analyses, though that assumption may not hold. A total of some 180 TCR beta chains were listed by the study as associated with cytomegalovirus.

The cohort consisted of 666 healthy bone marrow donors. At the time of sampling, every cohort member was nominally healthy, though immune exposures that went unrecorded were likely present. The donor was CMV seropositive and was included in the group of around 300 seropositive cohort members. A peripheral blood sample was collected from each donor, and TCR beta sequencing was performed on peripheral blood mononuclear cells. The Qiagen DNeasy Blood Extraction Kit was used to extract genomic DNA from the blood cell samples. Libraries were built with the immunoSEQ multiplex PCR assay. For the multiplex PCR, a mixture combining 60 forward primers for TCR Vbeta segments and 13 reverse primers for TCR Jbeta segments was used. The CDR3 region of rearranged TCR beta genes was amplified from genomic DNA by a multiplex PCR assay. The Illumina HiSeq System was used to sequence the amplified TCR beta libraries as 87-base-pair reads. Concerning the study's data processing: Across the 640 or so repertoires, a later analysis counted tens of millions of unique TCR beta chains, 8.5 million to 12 million of which were shared by at least two donors. Raw reads were error-corrected and collapsed into unique sequences by a nearest-neighbor algorithm in which closely related sequences were merged to remove PCR and sequencing errors. CDR3 sequences were aligned to IMGT reference sequences to assign V, D and J gene segments. Each retained sequence needed at least a six-nucleotide match to both a V gene segment and a J gene segment. A rearrangement counted as productive if the CDR3 had no stop codons and remained in frame with V and J, and every other rearrangement counted as non-productive. CDR3 was defined according to IMGT convention as the region running from the second conserved V-encoded cysteine to the conserved J-encoded phenylalanine. Sequences without an unambiguous match to a single V gene segment were excluded from the earlier analysis of almost 600 of the donors. In an earlier analysis of around 600 of the donors, V segments were called functional above 56.7% productive rearrangements and were called segregating when the between-donor standard deviation exceeded 5%. A statistical classification framework was developed to diagnose cytomegalovirus status using the catalog of TCR beta chain sequences. In a later analysis, TCR nucleotide sequences were compared against IMGT/GENE-DB human TR gene sequences so that V and J genes could be assigned. A later analysis assigned CDR3 sequences and most-parsimonious VDJ recombination scenarios with the TCRdist pipeline. A later analysis defined each TCR beta chain by its CDR3 amino acid sequence plus V-gene family, and excluded reads lacking a unique V-gene family. As a way to deal with suspected cross-contamination and a sequencing artifact, a later analysis dropped 450 to 600 nucleotide sequences that were highly shared and had low generation probability. In a later analysis, a clonal expansion index for each public chain was calculated from normalized within-repertoire ranks of inferred template counts. A later analysis computed generation probabilities with a VDJ recombination model fitted to out-of-frame rearrangements, and checked the results against IGoR. Hypergeometric tests were used in a later analysis to score TCR-TCR, TCR-HLA and TCR-CMV co-occurrence, with a repertoire-size bias correction applied to the TCR pairs. To estimate false discovery rates, a later analysis permuted the HLA or CMV assignments 20 times. A later analysis grouped co-occurring TCRs with DBSCAN, adding TCRdist sequence similarity when clustering within HLA-allele-positive subsets. Repertoires with fewer than 30,000 or more than 120,000 public chains were left out of co-occurrence clustering, as were roughly five repertoires with anomalous nucleotide sharing. The table comes from immuneACCESS by way of TCRdb, which keeps in-frame sequences with V and J called. Part of the clones is missing from these tables; in studies checked, under half for an unresolved V gene and the rest for unknown reasons. D and trimming were read from the DNA, whereas the V and J calls and clone size are those reported in that table. The sample data list approximately 160,000 clones, and 65% to 85% of these were observed just once. The ten top clones hold approximately 2.4% of the sample.

Concerning this clone: Its antigen has not been determined. No per-base quality is available; no much larger clone lies one base away.

The germline V gene encodes CDR1 MNHEY and CDR2 SVGAGI. V is shortened by 6 bases, J by 2 bases, and the region joining them spans 13 bases. Inclusive of the bounding cysteine and phenylalanine, the CDR3 is 14 residues long. The retained sequence is limited to the CDR3, 42 bases, with the frame set at the first base. Input material: PBMCs. The clonotype was recovered from a middle-aged woman in good health and CMV-seropositive. The chain employs TRBV6-5 and TRBJ1-1; perhaps TRBD1 is the D gene, with 5 bases matching. The CDR3 reads CASRDGGSNTEAFF. Here is the DNA: TGTGCCAGCAGGGACGGGGGGTCTAACACTGAAGCTTTCTTT.